The 28 T cell receptor beta chains below all came from one sample that was sequenced in a study of T-cell memory formation after mild COVID-19. TCRdb ran MiXCR on the 5' RACE reads and lists one entry per CDR3 protein. This table has 350,000 to 500,000 distinct CDR3 sequences, about a sixth appearing once. The sequenced material came from PBMCs or a T cell subset sorted from them (not recorded which). These receptor sequences come from a man between 18 and 35 years old who had mild COVID-19 (a few samples of this study predate the infection). Cell type and time point are not known.

The rearrangement joins TRBV12-3 or TRBV12-4 to TRBJ2-7; TRBD1 matches at 10 bases. Trimming at V came to 6 bases and at J to 3 bases, leaving 8 bases not matched to a gene. The CDR3 runs to 15 residues. This chain's CDR3 is CASRATGQGIYEQYF. DNA of the CDR3: TGTGCCAGCAGAGCTACGGGACAGGGGATCTACGAGCAGTACTTC.

This clonotype was picked up a small number of times. The CDR3 reads CASSQDALSTDTQYF. CDR3 bases: TGTGCCAGCAGCCAAGACGCTCTCTCCACAGATACGCAGTATTTT. This chain links TRBV4-2 with TRBJ2-3; D gene uncertain. V shed 0 bases and J shed 2 bases, with 9 bases lying between them. CDR3 length: 15 amino acids. CDR1 and CDR2 from the germline V gene are LGHNA and YNFKEQ.

This clonotype was found many times. The rearrangement uses TRBV7-2 and TRBJ1-2, with D unclear. CDR3 size: 12 residues. Germline V CDR1 and CDR2: SGHTA, FQGNSA. The V end was cut by 8 bases, the J end by 4 bases, with 11 bases between. In DNA form, the CDR3 reads TGTGCCAGCGCCTTGGGTGGCTATGGCTACACCTTC. Encoded protein: CASALGGYGYTF.

The chain links TRBV4-1 to TRBJ2-7; D is uncertain. This CDR3 has 13 amino acids. Deletions cut 3 bases from V and 3 bases from J, with 9 bases between. Per germline, CDR1 MGHRA and CDR2 YSYEKL. The CDR3 spells CASSHPRSYEQYF. In nucleotides, the CDR3 is TGCGCCAGCAGCCATCCACGGAGCTACGAGCAGTACTTC.

The genes are TRBV4-2 and TRBJ2-5; D unresolved. The CDR3 runs to 13 residues. V was pared by 1 base and J by 5 bases, with 8 bases between. The germline CDR1 and CDR2 sequences are LGHNA and YNFKEQ. CDR3 DNA: TGTGCCAGCAGCCAAGCCCAGCAGGAGACCCAGTACTTC. This encodes CASSQAQQETQYF.

The chain links TRBV5-4 to TRBJ2-7, with 7 bases matching TRBD2. V dropped 0 bases and J dropped 4; count of bases not matched to a gene: 7. This CDR3 contains 15 residues. Germline V gene sequence: CDR1 SGHNT, CDR2 YYREEE (reference sequence). CDR3 nucleotide sequence: TGTGCCAGCAGCTTGGCCCGGGGGGTTCCATACGAGCAGTACTTC. Residues: CASSLARGVPYEQYF.

This clonotype turned up a few times. The chain employs TRBV7-2 and TRBJ2-1; D possibly uses TRBD1 or TRBD2 (6 bases each). Trimming shortened V by 3 bases and J by 8 bases, and 17 bases separated the two germline ends. This CDR3 is 15 amino acids long. The germline V gene encodes CDR1 SGHTA and CDR2 FQGNSA. DNA of the CDR3: TGTGCCAGCAGCTTTTCGGGGGCGCGCTGGGATGAGCAGTTCTTC. Translation gives CASSFSGARWDEQFF.

The rearrangement joins TRBV7-3 to TRBJ2-1, with TRBD2 identical over 10 bases. Trimming took 5 bases from V and 6 from J; bases not matched to a gene: 10. The length of the CDR3 is 16 residues. The germline gives CDR1 SGHTA, CDR2 FQGTGA. CDR3 protein: CASSRRSGLAVNEQFF. The CDR3 region has the DNA TGTGCCAGCAGCCGCCGATCCGGACTAGCGGTCAATGAGCAGTTCTTC. Full variable domain (remainder filled in from reference TRBV7-3 and TRBJ2-1): GAGVSQTPSNKVTEKGKYVELRCDPISGHTALYWYRQSLGQGPEFLIYFQGTGAADDSGLPNDRFFAVRPEGSVSTLKIQRTERGDSAVYLCASSRRSGLAVNEQFFGPGTRLTVL.

The CDR3 DNA sequence: TGCAGTGCTAGAGACGGACAGGGGTCAGATACGCAGTATTTT. This gives the protein CSARDGQGSDTQYF. The V call is TRBV20-1, the J call TRBJ2-3; 9 nucleotides match TRBD1. Germline V gene sequence: CDR1 DFQATT, CDR2 SNEGSKA (reference sequence). With 0 bases clipped from V and 4 bases from J, the junction kept 2 bases outside the gene matches. The CDR3 spans 14 residues.

This clonotype was found a few times. The chain carries TRBV4-1 and TRBJ1-5; D gene uncertain. Trimming removed 7 bases from V and 6 bases from J, with 19 bases in between. Germline V gene sequence: CDR1 MGHRA, CDR2 YSYEKL. The CDR3 totals 15 residues. The CDR3 loop reads CASTRRIGEGQPQHF. The CDR3 nucleotides read TGCGCCAGCACCCGTAGGATCGGAGAGGGTCAGCCCCAGCATTTT.

This clonotype was picked up many times. The CDR3, as DNA: TGCGCCAGCAGCCCTGGGGTAGCGGGGGGGCCGGATACGCAGTATTTT. Residues: CASSPGVAGGPDTQYF. This chain links TRBV5-1 with TRBJ2-3; TRBD2 matches 11 bases. The CDR3 has 16 residues. With V trimmed by 4 bases and J by 6 bases, 10 bases remained unmatched. In germline, CDR1 is SGHRS, CDR2 YFSETQ.

This chain uses TRBV10-2 with TRBJ1-5; no clear D. The CDR3 has 12 residues. Trimming took 2 bases from V and 4 from J, leaving 3 bases between them. Germline V gives CDR1 WSHSY, CDR2 SAAADI. The CDR3 here is CASSERNQPQHF. In DNA form, the CDR3 reads TGCGCCAGCAGTGAGAGAAATCAGCCCCAGCATTTT.

The chain combines TRBV20-1 with TRBJ1-2, with D unclear. The V gene's germline CDR1 is DFQATT and CDR2 SNEGSKA (reference sequence). The CDR3 covers 11 residues. V was clipped by 6 bases and J by 5 bases, with 10 bases between them. The CDR3 DNA sequence: TGCAGTGCCCAAGGAGGGTATGGCTACACCTTC. Encoded protein: CSAQGGYGYTF.

This clonotype has a handful of counts. The V gene is TRBV6-2 or TRBV6-3, the J gene TRBJ1-2; D is ambiguous. V was trimmed by 2 bases and J by 6 bases, leaving 4 bases between them. The germline V gene encodes CDR1 MNHEY and CDR2 SVGEGT. The CDR3 has 11 residues. The DNA of the CDR3 is TGTGCCAGCAGTTACCCGGATGGCTACACCTTC. Translating it yields CASSYPDGYTF.

V usage is TRBV11-2 and J usage is TRBJ1-2; D possibly corresponds to TRBD1 (6 bases). Between the trimmed V and J ends, which lost 5 bases and 2 bases, there was a span of 12 bases. Germline V gene lookup returns CDR1 SGHAT and CDR2 FQNNGV. The CDR3 is 14 amino acids. The CDR3 is CASSPGAGNYGYTF. The CDR3, as DNA: TGTGCCAGCAGCCCAGGGGCAGGGAACTATGGCTACACCTTC. Looking up the rest from reference TRBV11-2 and TRBJ1-2 gives the full variable domain: EAGVAQSPRYKIIEKRQSVAFWCNPISGHATLYWYQQILGQGPKLLIQFQNNGVVDDSQLPKDRFSAERLKGVDSTLKIQPAKLEDSAVYLCASSPGAGNYGYTFGSGTRLTVV.

The gene calls are TRBV4-3 and TRBJ1-3; unclear D gene. Trimming cost V 0 bases and J 2 bases, with 14 bases left between them. CDR3 length: 17 residues. Germline V gives CDR1 LGHNA, CDR2 YSLEER. The CDR3 DNA is TGCGCCAGCAGCCAAGATAAGAATAGTGGGGCTGGAAACACCATATATTTT. As protein: CASSQDKNSGAGNTIYF.

The V gene is TRBV23-1, the J gene TRBJ2-7; TRBD1 aligns across 10 bases. TRBV23-1 is an ORF for which the function is uncertain. CDR3 length: 16 residues. V lost 2 bases and J lost 2; bases outside the gene matches: 6. The CDR3 sequence is CASSQQGQGYTYEQYF. The CDR3 DNA sequence: TGCGCCAGCAGTCAACAGGGACAGGGGTACACCTACGAGCAGTACTTC.

About this clonotype: One end of the junction is discordant with germline, which a read error may explain. The chain employs TRBV7-2 and TRBJ2-1, with D maybe TRBD2 (7 bases). The CDR3 totals 14 residues. CDR1 and CDR2 from the germline V gene are SGHTA and FQGNSA. CDR3 in amino acids: CASSPGGPMNEQLF. CDR3 sequence (DNA): TGTGCCAGCAGCCCGGGGGGCCCCATGAATGAGCAGTTATTC.

V is TRBV3-1 and J is TRBJ2-1, with D unclear. The V gene lost 4 bases and the J gene lost 7 bases, with 11 bases spanning the gap. The CDR3 totals 13 residues. The V gene's germline CDR1 is LGHDT and CDR2 YNNKEL (reference sequence). The CDR3 region is CASSRRVGNEQFF. Written as DNA, the CDR3 is TGTGCCAGCAGCCGAAGAGTTGGGAATGAGCAGTTCTTC.

A few counts support this clonotype. The chain joins TRBV4-3 to TRBJ2-1, with TRBD2 identical over 12 bases. The germline V gene encodes CDR1 LGHNA and CDR2 YSLEER. The CDR3 has 16 residues. The V and J ends lost 1 base and 9 bases, in that order; junction bases with no gene match: 7. CDR3 in amino acids: CASSQASGGAIGEQFF. CDR3 DNA: TGCGCCAGCAGCCAAGCTAGCGGGGGGGCCATAGGTGAGCAGTTCTTC.

The V call is TRBV4-1, the J call TRBJ2-2; the D is unclear. V lost 2 bases to trimming and J lost 10 bases, with 14 bases between them. The germline CDR1 and CDR2 sequences are MGHRA and YSYEKL. The CDR3 is 14 amino acids. The CDR3 spells CASSQIVSISELFF. The CDR3 DNA reads TGCGCCAGCAGCCAAATAGTGTCGATTTCGGAGCTGTTTTTT.

Only a few counts were recorded for this clonotype. This chain uses TRBV6-5 with TRBJ2-1; D not certain. The length of the CDR3 is 12 residues. The ends were cut back, 0 bases at V and 6 bases at J, with 3 bases in the middle. Per germline, CDR1 MNHEY and CDR2 SVGAGI. CDR3 loop: CASSYSTNEQFF. Here the CDR3 DNA reads TGTGCCAGCAGTTACTCGACCAATGAGCAGTTCTTC.

V and J are TRBV10-3 and TRBJ1-2; D is unresolved. Germline-derived CDR1 and CDR2 are ENHRY and SYGVKD. V was trimmed by 0 bases and J by 12 bases, leaving 8 bases between them. This CDR3 contains 11 residues. CDR3 nucleotides: TGTGCCATCAGTGAGTCCTTGGGTCACACCTTC. Residues: CAISESLGHTF.

This rearrangement joins TRBV9 to TRBJ2-2; D is perhaps TRBD2 (5 bases). Trimming left V 3 bases short and J 5 bases short, with 23 bases between. CDR1 is SGDLS, CDR2 YYNGEE, per germline. The CDR3 sequence is 18 residues long. CDR3 coding DNA: TGTGCCAGCAGCGAGCCCAGCGGCGAGCAGGCATCGACCGGGGAGCTGTTTTTT. Residues: CASSEPSGEQASTGELFF.

This clonotype was picked up a small number of times. This chain uses TRBV6-1 with TRBJ1-1; 7 bases map to TRBD1. The CDR3 is 13 amino acids. The germline V gene has CDR1 MNHNS and CDR2 SASEGT. The ends lost 8 bases at V and 7 bases at J; junction bases unmatched: 10. The CDR3 DNA is TGTGCCAGCCGGAAAATAGGACAGGTTGAAGCTTTCTTT. It yields the protein CASRKIGQVEAFF.

This chain's CDR3 is CASRSKPGRSHNEQFF. As DNA, the CDR3 is TGTGCCAGCAGGTCGAAGCCGGGACGGTCACACAATGAGCAGTTCTTC. The V call is TRBV7-9, the J call TRBJ2-1; D tentatively reads TRBD1 or TRBD2 (5 bases each). The CDR3 extends over 16 amino acids. Trimming pared 6 bases from V and 5 bases from J, leaving 20 bases between. CDR1 and CDR2 from the germline V gene are SEHNR and FQNEAQ (reference sequence).

This clonotype was counted many times. The chain recombines TRBV12-3 or TRBV12-4 with TRBJ1-2; maybe TRBD1 (5 bases). The CDR3 contains 13 residues. V was pared by 5 bases and J by 4 bases, with 11 bases between. For the CDR3, the DNA is TGTGCCAGCAGTCTGGGGACCGGCTATGGCTACACCTTC. Its translation: CASSLGTGYGYTF.

V and J are TRBV7-9 and TRBJ2-5, with 9 bases that match TRBD2. Trimming removed 4 bases from V and 5 bases from J; junction bases left unmatched: 8. The CDR3 is 15 residues long. The V gene's germline CDR1 is SEHNR and CDR2 FQNEAQ (reference sequence). CDR3: CASSSTSGPRETQYF. For the CDR3, the DNA is TGTGCCAGCAGCTCCACTAGCGGGCCGCGGGAGACCCAGTACTTC.